This T cell receptor (beta chain) was sequenced for a study of blood T cell repertoires in COVID-19. Clones were read by immunoSEQ multiplex PCR, and TCRdb kept only the in-frame ones, dropping some. The table records approximately 390,000 clones, approximately 87% of them present only once. This CDR3 is built from 15 residues. Germline-derived CDR1 and CDR2 are KGHDR and SFDVKD. The V gene end was trimmed by 3 bases and the J gene end by 4 bases; junction bases not matched to a gene: 6. Living in 24 US areas, the participants were between roughly 18 and 89 years of age. Two consecutive negative NP/OP PCR tests, clearance, or resolved symptoms defined Cohort 3 recovery.

Sequenced: PBMCs or T cells enriched from blood (not recorded which). J is TRBJ1-2 and V is TRBV24-1; TRBD1 matches at 8 bases. This TCR derives from a woman in her 50s who had recovered from COVID-19. The CDR3 sequence: CATSDRRGPTYGYTF. In DNA, the CDR3 is TGTGCCACCAGTGATCGCAGGGGGCCTACCTATGGCTACACCTTC.